What follows are 2 T cell receptor beta chains derived from one specimen sequenced in a study of OX40 agonist ivuxolimab in advanced cancers. Measured with immunoSEQ multiplex PCR; TCRdb has only the in-frame clones, and not every one. Of just over 90,000 clones listed, 94% were seen once; the top ten hold 2.6%. The source was CD4+ or CD8+ T cells sorted from blood, collected in a trial of the OX40 agonist ivuxolimab. These receptors were taken from an adult with an advanced solid tumor such as melanoma, head and neck, liver or kidney cancer.

The chain couples TRBV4-1 to TRBJ2-3; D gene ambiguous. The V end lost 3 bases, the J end lost 2 bases, and 18 bases lay between the germline ends. The CDR3 runs 17 residues. Germline loops: CDR1 MGHRA, CDR2 YSYEKL. This chain's CDR3 is CASSQAQRVLNTDTQYF. As DNA, the CDR3 is TGCGCCAGCAGCCAGGCCCAACGGGTCCTCAACACAGATACGCAGTATTTT.

The rearrangement links TRBV7-3 to TRBJ2-2; 8 bases are shared with TRBD2. The V and J ends lost 0 bases and 7 bases, in that order; junction bases with no gene match: 10. Germline CDR1 and CDR2: SGHTA and FQGTGA. The CDR3 is made up of 17 amino acids. This CDR3 is CASSLTGRAGVVGELFF. The CDR3 DNA follows: TGTGCCAGCAGCTTAACGGGGCGAGCGGGAGTGGTCGGGGAGCTGTTTTTT.